Listed here is a single T cell receptor beta chain. What this receptor recognizes is not known. Base qualities are not provided; no much larger clone lies one nucleotide away. TCRbeta CDR3 regions were amplified from genomic DNA by means of the immunoSEQ Assay, a bias-controlled multiplex PCR. The original methods were these. Nucleated cell counts per sample were estimated from amplification of reference gene primers within the assay. To quantify the absolute abundance of each unique TCRbeta CDR3 rearrangement, sequence reads were collapsed and filtered. For each sample, productive Simpson clonality was calculated as the square root of Simpson's diversity index over productive rearrangements. The table was pulled from immuneACCESS by TCRdb, which kept in-frame rearrangements only. Such tables lose some clones; where checked, under half of the loss comes from unresolved V genes, and the rest has no known cause. V, J and clone size are those of that table, while D and trimming were read from the DNA. The sample yields 280,000 or so clones; approximately 88% were counted once. The top ten constitute approximately 8.5% of the sample.

The data were obtained in a study of blood T cell repertoires in COVID-19 (dated by TCRdb to about 2020). Study-level background: Collaborator samples came from the United States, Italy and Spain and covered acute and convalescent phases of COVID-19. A freely available public database, intended as a resource for researchers studying the immune response to SARS-CoV-2, is where the repertoires were released. Subjects who had been exposed to COVID-19, were actively infected with it, or had recovered from it provided the deeply sampled blood TCRbeta repertoires that made up the dataset. Samples came from the ongoing ImmuneRACE study (first 160 participants) plus 1,254 subjects from 6 global collaborators. Where HLA class I and class II types were available, the types were taken from metadata supplied by the sample provider, not from assay-based typing. A de-identified subject ID, COVID-19 status, age in years and sex were almost always included in the sample metadata. The prospective study material was composed of cDNA or gDNA derived from T cells, B-cell-depleted T cells, or PBMCs.

The germline V gene encodes CDR1 SNHLY and CDR2 FYNNEI. From its cysteine to its phenylalanine, the CDR3 spans 13 amino acids. Only CDR3 DNA is held: 39 bases, read in frame from base 1. Cut back by 6 bases and 6 bases, the V and J ends lie 14 bases apart. Collaborating institutions collected whole blood in K2EDTA tubes following their own protocols. Collaborator samples were shipped for TCRbeta analysis as frozen whole blood, isolated PBMCs, or DNA extracted from either sample type. Here is what the overall study found, with its caveats: The amount of clinical and demographic metadata varied by source and participant and was provided uncurated.

The V and J segments used are TRBV2 and TRBJ1-2; TRBD1 is a weak D gene call, 6 bases matching. Sequencing used peripheral blood. The TCR was taken from a young man with active or convalescent COVID-19. The CDR3 is CASSRDTVDGYTF. The DNA sequence follows: TGTGCCAGCAGCCGGGACACGGTGGATGGCTACACCTTC.